This T cell receptor beta chain was recorded in a study of cytomegalovirus exposure and HLA in healthy donors. Separate from the approximately 720-subject first cohort, the roughly 120-subject validation cohort was the one that the donors belonged to. CDR3 size: 14 residues. V dropped 5 bases and J dropped 6; count of bases not matched to a gene: 9. In germline, CDR1 is MNHEY, CDR2 SMNVEV (reference sequence). Assay used: immunoSEQ multiplex PCR; TCRdb lists only in-frame clones, some missing. The table lists some 350,000 clones, roughly 87% of them singletons. About this clone itself: As yet, its antigen is unknown.

Study-level findings and limits: Many donors carried some public TCRs, although rarity characterized most TCR sequences. Investigators reported over 150 TCR beta chains as tied to cytomegalovirus. Under in vitro conditions, a few CMV-associated chains were confirmed as specific for CMV antigens.

Sequencing used PBMCs. This clonotype was sampled from a woman in her twenties or thirties in good health and CMV-seropositive. The chain joins TRBV27 to TRBJ2-7, with 8 bases matching TRBD2. The CDR3 reads CASSTGGAPSEQYF. The CDR3 bases are TGTGCCAGCAGTACGGGGGGGGCCCCTAGCGAGCAGTACTTC.